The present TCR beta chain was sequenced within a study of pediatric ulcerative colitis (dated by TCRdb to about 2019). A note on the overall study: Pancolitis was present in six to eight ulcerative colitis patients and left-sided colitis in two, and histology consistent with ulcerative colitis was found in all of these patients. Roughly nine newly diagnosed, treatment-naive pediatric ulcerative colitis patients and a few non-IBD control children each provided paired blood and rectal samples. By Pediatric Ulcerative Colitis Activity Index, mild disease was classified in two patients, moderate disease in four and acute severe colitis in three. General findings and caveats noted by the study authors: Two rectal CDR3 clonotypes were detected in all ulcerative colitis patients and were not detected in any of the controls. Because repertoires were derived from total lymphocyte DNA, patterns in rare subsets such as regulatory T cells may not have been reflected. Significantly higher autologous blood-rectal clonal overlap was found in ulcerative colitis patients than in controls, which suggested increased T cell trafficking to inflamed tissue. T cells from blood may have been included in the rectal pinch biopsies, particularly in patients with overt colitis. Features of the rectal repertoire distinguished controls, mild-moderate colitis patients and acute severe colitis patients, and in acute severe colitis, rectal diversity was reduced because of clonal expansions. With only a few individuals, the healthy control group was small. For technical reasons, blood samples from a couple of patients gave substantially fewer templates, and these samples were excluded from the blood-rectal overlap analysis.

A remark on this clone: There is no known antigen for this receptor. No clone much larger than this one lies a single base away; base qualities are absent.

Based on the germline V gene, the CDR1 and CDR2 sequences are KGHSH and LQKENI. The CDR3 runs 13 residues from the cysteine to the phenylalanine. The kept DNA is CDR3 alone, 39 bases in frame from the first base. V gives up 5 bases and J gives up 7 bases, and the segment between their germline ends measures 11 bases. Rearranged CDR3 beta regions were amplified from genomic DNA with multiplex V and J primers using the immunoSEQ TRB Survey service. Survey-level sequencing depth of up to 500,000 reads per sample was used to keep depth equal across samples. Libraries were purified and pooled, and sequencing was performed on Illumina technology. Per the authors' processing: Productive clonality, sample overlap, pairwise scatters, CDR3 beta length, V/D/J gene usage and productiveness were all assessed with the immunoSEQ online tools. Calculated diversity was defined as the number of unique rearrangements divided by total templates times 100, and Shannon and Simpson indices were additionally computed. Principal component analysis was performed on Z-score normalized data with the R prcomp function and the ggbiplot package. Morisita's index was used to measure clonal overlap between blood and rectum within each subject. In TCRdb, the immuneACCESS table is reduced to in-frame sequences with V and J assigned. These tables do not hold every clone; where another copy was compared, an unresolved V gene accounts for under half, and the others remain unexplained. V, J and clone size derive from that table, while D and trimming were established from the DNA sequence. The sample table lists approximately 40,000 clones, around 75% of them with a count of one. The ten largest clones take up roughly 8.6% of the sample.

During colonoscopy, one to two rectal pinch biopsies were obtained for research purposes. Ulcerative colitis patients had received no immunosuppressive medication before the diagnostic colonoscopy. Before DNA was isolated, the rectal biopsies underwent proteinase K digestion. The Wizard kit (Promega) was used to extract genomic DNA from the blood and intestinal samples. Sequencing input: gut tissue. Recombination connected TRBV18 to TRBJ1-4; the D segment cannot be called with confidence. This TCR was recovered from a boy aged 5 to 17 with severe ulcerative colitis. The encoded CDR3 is CASSGRDLEKLFF. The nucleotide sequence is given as TGTGCCAGCTCAGGGCGGGATCTTGAAAAACTGTTTTTT.